This TCR beta chain was identified in a study of PD-1 blockade in mismatch repair-deficient tumors. This CDR3 is built from 14 residues. Germline V gene lookup returns CDR1 MRHNA and CDR2 SNTAGT. J gave up 10 bases and V 10 bases, and 18 bases lay outside the gene matches. Clones were read by immunoSEQ multiplex PCR, and TCRdb kept only the in-frame ones, dropping some. The sample carries 70,000 to 95,000 clones, roughly 80% recorded once. The chain recombines TRBV6-4 with TRBJ1-1; 7 bases align to TRBD1. This TCR was sampled from an adult with mismatch repair-deficient cancer. Sample: peripheral blood, taken 44 weeks after starting pembrolizumab. DNA of the CDR3: TGTGCCATCGATCGAACAGGGGTCCTAAGGGGAGCTTTCTTT. Protein product: CAIDRTGVLRGAFF.